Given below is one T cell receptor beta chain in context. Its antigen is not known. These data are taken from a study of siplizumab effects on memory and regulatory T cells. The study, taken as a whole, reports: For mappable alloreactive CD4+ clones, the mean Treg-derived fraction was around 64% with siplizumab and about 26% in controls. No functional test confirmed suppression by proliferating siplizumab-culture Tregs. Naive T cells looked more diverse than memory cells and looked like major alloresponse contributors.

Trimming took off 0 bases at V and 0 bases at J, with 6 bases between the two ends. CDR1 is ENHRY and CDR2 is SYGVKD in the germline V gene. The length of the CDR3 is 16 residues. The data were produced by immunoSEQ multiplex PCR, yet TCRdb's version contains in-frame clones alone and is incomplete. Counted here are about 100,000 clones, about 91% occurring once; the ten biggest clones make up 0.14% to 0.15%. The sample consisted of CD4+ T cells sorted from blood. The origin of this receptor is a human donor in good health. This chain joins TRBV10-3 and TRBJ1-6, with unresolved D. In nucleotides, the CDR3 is TGTGCCATCAGTGAGTCTGGGAGCTCCTATAATTCACCCCTCCACTTT. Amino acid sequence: CAISESGSSYNSPLHF.